This T cell receptor (beta chain) was profiled in a study of blood T cell repertoires in COVID-19. In the authors' methods: Using reference gene primer amplification, nucleated cell counts were estimated. Measured with immunoSEQ multiplex PCR; TCRdb has only the in-frame clones, and not every one. That table is the source of V, J and clone size, and D and trimming were worked out from the DNA. Of about 300,000 clones detected, approximately 89% appear once; the ten largest clones hold approximately 2.9%. The CDR3 has 15 amino acids. Germline V gene lookup returns CDR1 MGHRA and CDR2 YSYEKL. The V segment lost 2 bases and the J segment 6 bases; nucleotides outside the gene matches: 6. Residents of over 20 US areas, aged roughly 18 to 95 years, made up the participants. Participant-given clinical history determined each cohort assignment. Exposed participants came across a COVID-19 case within 2 weeks before study entry.

The source is a woman in her 50s who had been exposed to COVID-19. This rearrangement joins TRBV4-1 to TRBJ2-2, with TRBD2 matching 7 bases. The source material was PBMCs or T cells enriched from blood (not recorded which). CDR3 loop: CASSQYKGGPGELFF. The CDR3 DNA reads TGCGCCAGCAGCCAATACAAGGGAGGGCCCGGGGAGCTGTTTTTT.